This T cell receptor (beta chain) was obtained from a study of cytomegalovirus exposure and HLA in healthy donors. Study-level background: A prior analysis found around 110 million unique TCR beta sequences from 150 million to 200 million T cells.

As concerns this clone: What it binds is unknown.

The germline V gene encodes CDR1 ENHRY and CDR2 SYGVKD. The CDR3 is made up of 15 amino acids. The trim removed 5 bases at V and 5 bases at J, leaving 8 bases unmatched. 13 Jbeta primers and 60 Vbeta primers were used for the PCR. TCRdb's copy holds only in-frame clones and misses some; the assay was immunoSEQ multiplex PCR. There are tens of thousands of clones in the sample, with roughly 14% held by the top ten. The study, taken as a whole, reports: CMV antigen specificity of a few CMV-associated chains was confirmed in vitro. Among CMV-associated TCR beta chains, most appeared HLA-restricted in a later analysis.

The sample consisted of PBMCs. The sequence was obtained from a man between 45 and 60 years old in good health and CMV-seropositive. This chain joins TRBV10-3 and TRBJ2-3, with 9 bases matching TRBD1. CDR3 protein: CAISSPGQGQDTQYF. CDR3 nucleotides: TGTGCCATCAGTTCTCCGGGACAGGGACAAGATACGCAGTATTTT.